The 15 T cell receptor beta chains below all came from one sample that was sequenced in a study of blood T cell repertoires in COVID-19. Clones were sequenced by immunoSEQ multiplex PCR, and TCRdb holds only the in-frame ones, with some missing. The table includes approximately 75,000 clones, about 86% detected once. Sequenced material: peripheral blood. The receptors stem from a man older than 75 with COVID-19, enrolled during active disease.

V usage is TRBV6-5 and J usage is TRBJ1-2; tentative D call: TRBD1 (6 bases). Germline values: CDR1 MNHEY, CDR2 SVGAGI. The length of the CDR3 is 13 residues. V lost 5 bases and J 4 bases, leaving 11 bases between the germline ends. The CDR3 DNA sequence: TGTGCCAGCAGTACCACAGGGAGCTATGGCTACACCTTC. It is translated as CASSTTGSYGYTF.

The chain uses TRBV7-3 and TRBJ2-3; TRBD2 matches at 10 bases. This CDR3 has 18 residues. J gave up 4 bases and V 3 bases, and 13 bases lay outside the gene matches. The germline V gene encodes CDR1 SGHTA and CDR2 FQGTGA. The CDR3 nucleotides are TGTGCCAGCAGCTTTCCGTCTAGCGGGGGCCGGCCCCCAGATACGCAGTATTTT. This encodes CASSFPSSGGRPPDTQYF. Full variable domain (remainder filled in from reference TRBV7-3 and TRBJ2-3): GAGVSQTPSNKVTEKGKYVELRCDPISGHTALYWYRQSLGQGPEFLIYFQGTGAADDSGLPNDRFFAVRPEGSVSTLKIQRTERGDSAVYLCASSFPSSGGRPPDTQYFGPGTRLTVL.

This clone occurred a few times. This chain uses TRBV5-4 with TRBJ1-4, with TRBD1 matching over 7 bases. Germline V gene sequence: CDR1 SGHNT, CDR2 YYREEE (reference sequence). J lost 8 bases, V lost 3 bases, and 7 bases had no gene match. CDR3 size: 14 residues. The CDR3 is CASSSKGAGEKLFF. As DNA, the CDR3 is TGTGCCAGCAGCTCTAAGGGGGCCGGAGAAAAACTGTTTTTT.

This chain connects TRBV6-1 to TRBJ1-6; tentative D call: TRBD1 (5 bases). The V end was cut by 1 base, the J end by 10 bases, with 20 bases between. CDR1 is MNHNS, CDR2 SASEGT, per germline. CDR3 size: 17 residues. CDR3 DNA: TGTGCCAGCAGTGAAGGCGCAGGGTGGGGTCGAAGATCACCCCTCCACTTT. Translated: CASSEGAGWGRRSPLHF.

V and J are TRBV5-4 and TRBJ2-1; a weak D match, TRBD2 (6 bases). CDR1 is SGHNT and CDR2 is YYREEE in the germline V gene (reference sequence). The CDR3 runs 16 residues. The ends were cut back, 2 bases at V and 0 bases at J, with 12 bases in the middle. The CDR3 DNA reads TGTGCCAGCAGCTTAGGAGGGGCAAGCTCCTACAATGAGCAGTTCTTC. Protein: CASSLGGASSYNEQFF.

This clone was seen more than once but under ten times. The CDR3 sequence is CASKTGYQPQHF. Written as DNA, the CDR3 is TGTGCCAGCAAAACAGGATATCAGCCCCAGCATTTT. V gene TRBV6-5 combines with J gene TRBJ1-5, with D perhaps matching TRBD1 (5 bases). The V and J ends lost 7 bases and 5 bases respectively, with 9 bases between them. Germline V gives CDR1 MNHEY, CDR2 SVGAGI. The CDR3 extends over 12 amino acids.

The CDR3 loop reads CASSFSPSSGNTIYF. The CDR3, as DNA: TGTGCCAGCAGCTTCTCCCCGAGTTCTGGAAACACCATATATTTT. The V call is TRBV11-3, the J call TRBJ1-3; no definite D call. The CDR3 has 15 amino acids. Germline CDR1 and CDR2: SGHNT and YENEEA. V dropped 3 bases and J dropped 1 base, with 10 bases sitting between them.

The CDR3: CASSARDIQRPQFF. The CDR3 coding sequence is TGTGCCAGTAGTGCACGGGACATACAAAGGCCCCAGTTCTTC. V gene TRBV19 combines with J gene TRBJ2-1, with TRBD1 as a possible D gene (6 bases). The CDR3 loop spans 14 amino acids. Trimming stripped 5 bases from V and 13 bases from J, with 21 bases between. Germline CDR1 LNHDA, CDR2 SQIVND (reference sequence). Full variable domain (remainder filled in from reference TRBV19 and TRBJ2-1): DGGITQSPKYLFRKEGQNVTLSCEQNLNHDAMYWYRQDPGQGLRLIYYSQIVNDFQKGDIAEGYSVSREKKESFPLTVTSAQKNPTAFYLCASSARDIQRPQFFGPGTRLTVL.

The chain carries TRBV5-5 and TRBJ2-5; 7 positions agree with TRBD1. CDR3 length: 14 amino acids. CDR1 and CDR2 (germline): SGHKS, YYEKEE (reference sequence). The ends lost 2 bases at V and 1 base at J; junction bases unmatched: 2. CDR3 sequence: CASSLGGVQETQYF. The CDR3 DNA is TGTGCCAGCAGCTTAGGGGGCGTCCAAGAGACCCAGTACTTC.

CDR3 bases: TGTGCCAGCAGCCAACCAGGGCTGAACGAAAAACTGTTTTTT. Amino acid sequence: CASSQPGLNEKLFF. The chain employs TRBV3-1 (or the pseudogene TRBV3-2) and TRBJ1-4; maybe TRBD1 (5 bases). The CDR3 has 14 residues. V was trimmed by 2 bases and J by 8 bases, leaving 12 bases between them. Per the germline V gene, CDR1 is LGHDT and CDR2 is YNNKEL (reference sequence).

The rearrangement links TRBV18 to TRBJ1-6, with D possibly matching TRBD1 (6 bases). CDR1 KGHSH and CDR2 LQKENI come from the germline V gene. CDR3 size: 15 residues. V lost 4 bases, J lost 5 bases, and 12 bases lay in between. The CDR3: CASSLVGGNNSPLHF. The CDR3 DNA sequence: TGTGCCAGCTCACTAGTAGGGGGTAATAATTCACCCCTCCACTTT.

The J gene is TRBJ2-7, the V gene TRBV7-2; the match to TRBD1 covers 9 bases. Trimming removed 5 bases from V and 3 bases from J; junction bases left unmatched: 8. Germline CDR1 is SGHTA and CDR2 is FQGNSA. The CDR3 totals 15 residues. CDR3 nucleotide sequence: TGTGCCAGCAGCCAGGCAACGGGACAGGGCTACGAGCAGTACTTC. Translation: CASSQATGQGYEQYF.

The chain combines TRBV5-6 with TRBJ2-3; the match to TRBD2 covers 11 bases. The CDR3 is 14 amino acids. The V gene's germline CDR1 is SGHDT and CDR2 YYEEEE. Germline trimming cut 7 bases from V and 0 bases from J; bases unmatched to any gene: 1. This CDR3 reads CASLAGGSTDTQYF. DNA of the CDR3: TGTGCCAGCCTAGCGGGGGGAAGCACAGATACGCAGTATTTT.

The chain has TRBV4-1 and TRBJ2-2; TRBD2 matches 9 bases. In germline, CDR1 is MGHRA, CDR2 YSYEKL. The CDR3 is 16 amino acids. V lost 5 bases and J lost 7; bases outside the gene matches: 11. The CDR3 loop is CASSSRLGLAFGELFF. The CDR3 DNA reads TGCGCCAGCAGCTCAAGATTGGGACTAGCTTTCGGGGAGCTGTTTTTT.

The CDR3 protein is CASSVGTAGVGSGNTIYF. CDR3 DNA: TGTGCCAGCAGCGTAGGAACGGCAGGGGTAGGCTCTGGAAACACCATATATTTT. This chain links TRBV9 with TRBJ1-3, with D perhaps TRBD1 (6 bases). This CDR3 spans 18 amino acids. Germline V gene data show CDR1 as SGDLS and CDR2 as YYNGEE. V shed 0 bases and J shed 0 bases, with 16 bases lying between them.